Listed below are T cell receptor beta chains from one sample, sequenced in a study of graft-versus-host responses after intestinal transplantation. These TCRs are of unknown antigen specificity. Only in-frame clones appear in the TCRdb table, and some are missing; sequencing was by immunoSEQ multiplex PCR. The profile covers some 120,000 clones, with approximately 90% appearing a single time and over 0.15% taken by the ten largest. The sample consisted of unstimulated CD4+ T cells sorted from spleen or lymph node cells, taken before intestinal transplant. Receptor source: a human donor who received an intestinal transplant. Each CDR3 is given with its conserved first and last residue.

J | V | CDR3
TRBJ2-7 | TRBV2 | CASFVTLNYEQYF
TRBJ2-2 | TRBV9 | CASSVDPGAGTGELFF
TRBJ2-2 | TRBV4-1 | CASSRDRGIAGELVF
TRBJ2-5 | TRBV29-1 | CSFKVARETQYF
TRBJ2-5 | TRBV9 | CASSVDQRQETQYF
TRBJ1-2 | TRBV4-1 | CASSQGSGEYGYTF
TRBJ1-5 | TRBV18 | CASSPRAQVGNQPQHF
TRBJ1-5 | TRBV6-1 | CASSEAGQSLNHQPQHF
TRBJ1-1 | TRBV4-2 | CASSLGPGEDTEAFF
TRBJ1-1 | TRBV7-2 | CASSLEVIRFRNTEAFF
TRBJ2-5 | TRBV6-5 | CASSRTGEQGETQYF
TRBJ1-6 | TRBV4-1 | CASSQDTGSSYNSPLHF
TRBJ1-6 | TRBV7-2 | CASSTRPSSPLHF
TRBJ2-5 | TRBV5-1 | CASSLGRDREETQYF
TRBJ1-5 | TRBV19 | CASSPSRDRGPQPQHF
TRBJ2-5 | TRBV29-1 | CSAIGGRRQGQETQYF
TRBJ2-5 | TRBV5-4 | CASSKTSGAQGETQYF
TRBJ2-5 | TRBV5-4 | CASSSGLEETQYF
TRBJ1-4 | TRBV19 | CASSIRTGAYEKLFF
TRBJ2-3 | TRBV7-2 | CASSLVAGDTQYF
TRBJ1-6 | TRBV7-3 | CASSAGGNSPLHF
TRBJ2-7 | TRBV4-2 | CASSQDRQGYEQYF
TRBJ2-1 | TRBV4-2 | CASSPSVRGEYNEQFF
TRBJ1-1 | TRBV29-1 | CSVVGQGNTEAFF